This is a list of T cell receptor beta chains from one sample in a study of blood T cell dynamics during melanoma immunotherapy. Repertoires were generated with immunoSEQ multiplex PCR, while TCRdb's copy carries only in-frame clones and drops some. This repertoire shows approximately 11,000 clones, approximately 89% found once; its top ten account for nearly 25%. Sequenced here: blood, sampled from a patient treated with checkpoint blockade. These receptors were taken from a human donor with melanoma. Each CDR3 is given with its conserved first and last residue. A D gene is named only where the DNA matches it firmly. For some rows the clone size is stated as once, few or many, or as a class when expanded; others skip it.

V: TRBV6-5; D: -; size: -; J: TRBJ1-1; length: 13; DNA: TGTGCCAGCAGTGTTGAGGGGGACACTGAAGCTTTCTTT; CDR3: CASSVEGDTEAFF
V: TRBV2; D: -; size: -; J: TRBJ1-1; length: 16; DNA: TGTGCCAGCAGTGATCGGACAGCCCTGGGCCTTACTGAAGCTTTCTTT; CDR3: CASSDRTALGLTEAFF
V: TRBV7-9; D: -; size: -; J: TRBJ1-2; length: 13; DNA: TGTGCCAGCAGCGGCCAAGCTAACTATGGCTACACCTTC; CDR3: CASSGQANYGYTF
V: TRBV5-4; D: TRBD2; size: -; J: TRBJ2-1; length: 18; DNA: TGTGCCAGCAGCTTGGGACTAGCGGGACCGAGCTCCTACAATGAGCAGTTCTTC; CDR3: CASSLGLAGPSSYNEQFF
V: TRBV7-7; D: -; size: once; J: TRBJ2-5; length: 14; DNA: TGTGCTAGCAGCCCCGTCCTTACGACGGAGACCCAGTACTTC; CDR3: CASSPVLTTETQYF
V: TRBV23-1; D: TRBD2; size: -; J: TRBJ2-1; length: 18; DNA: TGCGCCAGCAGTCAATCGGGGGGAGGGCCTTCTGTTTACAATGAGCAGTTCTTC; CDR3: CASSQSGGGPSVYNEQFF
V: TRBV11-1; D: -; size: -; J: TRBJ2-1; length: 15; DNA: TGTGCCAGCAGCTTAGTTGCGGTCTCCTACAATGAGCAGTTCTTC; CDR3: CASSLVAVSYNEQFF
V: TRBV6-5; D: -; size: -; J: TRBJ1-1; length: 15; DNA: TGTGCCAGCAGTTACTGGTCCGGGGATTACGGTGAAGCTTTCTTT; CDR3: CASSYWSGDYGEAFF
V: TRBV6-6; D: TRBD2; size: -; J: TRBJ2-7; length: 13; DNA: TGTGCCAGCTCGGACGGGAGGGCCCACGAGCAGTACTTC; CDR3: CASSDGRAHEQYF
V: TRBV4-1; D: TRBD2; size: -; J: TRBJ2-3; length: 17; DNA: TGCGCCAGCAGCCCACGGACCCTAGCGGGACACCCAGATACGCAGTATTTT; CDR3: CASSPRTLAGHPDTQYF
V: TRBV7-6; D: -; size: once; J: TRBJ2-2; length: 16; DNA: TGTGCCAGCAGCTTAGGACGACCTCCGAACACCGGGGAGCTGTTTTTT; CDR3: CASSLGRPPNTGELFF
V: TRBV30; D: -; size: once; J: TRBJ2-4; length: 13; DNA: TGTGCCTGGACGGGGAGGTTTGGGGAGAATCAGTACTTC; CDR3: CAWTGRFGENQYF
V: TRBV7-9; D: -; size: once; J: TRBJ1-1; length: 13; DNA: TGTGCCAGCAGCTTATGGGGGAACACTGAAGCTTTCTTT; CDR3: CASSLWGNTEAFF
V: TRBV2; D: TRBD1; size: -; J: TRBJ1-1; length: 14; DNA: TGTGCCAGCAGCCGGGACAGGGGGCGAACTGAAGCTTTCTTT; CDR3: CASSRDRGRTEAFF
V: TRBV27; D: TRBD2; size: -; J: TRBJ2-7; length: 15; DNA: TGTGCCAGCAGTTTATGGGGGGGGACGCCGGTCGAGCAGTACTTC; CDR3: CASSLWGGTPVEQYF
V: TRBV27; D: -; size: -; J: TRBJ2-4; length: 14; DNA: TGTGCCAGCAGTTCATGGTTGGGCCCTAGCATTCAGTACTTC; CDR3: CASSSWLGPSIQYF
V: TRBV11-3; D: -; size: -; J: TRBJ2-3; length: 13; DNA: TGTGCCAGCAGCTTAGTCCCCACGGATACGCAGTATTTT; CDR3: CASSLVPTDTQYF
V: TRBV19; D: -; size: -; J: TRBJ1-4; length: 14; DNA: TGTGCCAGTACCTCTTCTACACCGGGGGAAAAACTGTTTTTT; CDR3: CASTSSTPGEKLFF
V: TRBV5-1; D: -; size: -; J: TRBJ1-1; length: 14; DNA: TGCGCCAGCAGCTTGGGGAGTTCCCGGAATGAAGCTTTCTTT; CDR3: CASSLGSSRNEAFF
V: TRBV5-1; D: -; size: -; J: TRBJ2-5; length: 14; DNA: TGCGCCAGCAGCCGACGGACGGTCCAAGAGACCCAGTACTTC; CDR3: CASSRRTVQETQYF
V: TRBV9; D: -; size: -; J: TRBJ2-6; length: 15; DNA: TGTGCCAGCAGCCCACTGGGGCCTGGGGCCAACGTCCTGACTTTC; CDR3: CASSPLGPGANVLTF
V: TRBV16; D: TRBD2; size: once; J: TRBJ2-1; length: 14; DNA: TGTGCCAGCAGCCAGGCGGGAGGGCCCGTTGAGCAGTTCTTC; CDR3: CASSQAGGPVEQFF
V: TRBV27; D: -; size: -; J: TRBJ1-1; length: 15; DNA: TGTGCCAGCAGTCCCGACTGGGGGGGGCTCACTGAAGCTTTCTTT; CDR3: CASSPDWGGLTEAFF
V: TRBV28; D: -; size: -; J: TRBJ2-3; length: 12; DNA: TGTGCCAGCAGCCCCCGGACAGATACGCAGTATTTT; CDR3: CASSPRTDTQYF
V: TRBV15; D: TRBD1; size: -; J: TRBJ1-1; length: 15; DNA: TGTGCCACCAGCAGAGGGGGGACAGGGGGCACTGAAGCTTTCTTT; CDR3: CATSRGGTGGTEAFF
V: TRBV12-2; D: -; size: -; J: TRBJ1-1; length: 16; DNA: TGTGCAAGTCGCTTAGCGTTATGGCCATCTAACACTGAAGCTTTCTTT; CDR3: CASRLALWPSNTEAFF
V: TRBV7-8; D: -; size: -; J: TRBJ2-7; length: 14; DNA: TGTGCCAGCAGATTGGGGCCAAGCTCCTACGAGCAGTACTTC; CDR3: CASRLGPSSYEQYF
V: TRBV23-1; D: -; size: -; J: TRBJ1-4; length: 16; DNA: TGCGCCAGCAGTCGGGGGCGGGCAGGGACTAATGAAAAACTGTTTTTT; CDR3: CASSRGRAGTNEKLFF
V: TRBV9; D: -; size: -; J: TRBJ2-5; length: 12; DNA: TGTGCCAGCAGCGTAGTCGGGGAGACCCAGTACTTC; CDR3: CASSVVGETQYF
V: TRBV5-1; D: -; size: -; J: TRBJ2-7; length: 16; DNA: TGCGCCAGCAGGGCAGGACGCTGGTCCCCGGCGCGCGAGCAGTACTTC; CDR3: CASRAGRWSPAREQYF
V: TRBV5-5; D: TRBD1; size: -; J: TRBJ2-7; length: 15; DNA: TGTGCCAGCAGCTTGGTACCGGGACAGGGGACCGAGCAGTACTTC; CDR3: CASSLVPGQGTEQYF
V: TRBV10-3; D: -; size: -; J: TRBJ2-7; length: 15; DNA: TGTGCCATCAGGAAAAGCGGCCCTCGCTCCCACGAGCAGTACTTC; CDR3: CAIRKSGPRSHEQYF
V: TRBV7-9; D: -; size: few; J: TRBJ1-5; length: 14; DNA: TGTGCCAGCAGCTTAATGGGGGAGGGTCAGCCCCAGCATTTT; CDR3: CASSLMGEGQPQHF
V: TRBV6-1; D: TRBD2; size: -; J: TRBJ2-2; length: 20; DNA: TGTGCCAGCAGTGACCACCCCAGGACTAGCGGGACCACGAACACCGGGGAGCTGTTTTTT; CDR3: CASSDHPRTSGTTNTGELFF
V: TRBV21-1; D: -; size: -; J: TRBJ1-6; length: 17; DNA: TGTGCCAGCAGCATGCATGTACACATACATCATAATTCACCCCTCCACTTT; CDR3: CASSMHVHIHHNSPLHF
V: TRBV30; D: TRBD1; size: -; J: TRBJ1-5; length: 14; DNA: TGTGCCTGGAGCTTGGGACAGGGTTCTCAGCCCCAGCATTTT; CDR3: CAWSLGQGSQPQHF
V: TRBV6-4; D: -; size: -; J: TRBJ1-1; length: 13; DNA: TGTGCCAGCAGTGACAGGGGCGGCACTGAAGCTTTCTTT; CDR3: CASSDRGGTEAFF
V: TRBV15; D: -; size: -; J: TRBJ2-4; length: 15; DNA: TGTGCCACCAGCAGAGAGGGGGCAGGTTCTAACATTCAGTACTTC; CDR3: CATSREGAGSNIQYF
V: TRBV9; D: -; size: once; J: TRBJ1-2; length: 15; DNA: TGTGCCAGCAGCCCCCACACCACCCCCGGCTATGGCTACACCTTC; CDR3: CASSPHTTPGYGYTF
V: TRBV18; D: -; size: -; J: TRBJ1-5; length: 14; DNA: TGTGCCAGCTCACCGGGGGGAGGCAATCAGCCCCAGCATTTT; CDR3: CASSPGGGNQPQHF
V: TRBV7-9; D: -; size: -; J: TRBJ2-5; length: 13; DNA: TGTGCCAGCAGCCCCGGGACCCAAGAGACCCAGTACTTC; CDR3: CASSPGTQETQYF
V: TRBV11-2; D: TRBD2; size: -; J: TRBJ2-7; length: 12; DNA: TGTGCCAGCAGCTTAGATCGGGGGGGGCAGTACTTC; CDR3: CASSLDRGGQYF
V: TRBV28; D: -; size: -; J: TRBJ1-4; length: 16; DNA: TGTGCCAGCAGCCCCTGGGGACGGCCACCCGCTGAAAAACTGTTTTTT; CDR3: CASSPWGRPPAEKLFF
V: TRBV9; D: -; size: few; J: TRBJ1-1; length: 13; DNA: TGTGCCAGCAGCGTGTGGGTCAACACTGAAGCTTTCTTT; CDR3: CASSVWVNTEAFF
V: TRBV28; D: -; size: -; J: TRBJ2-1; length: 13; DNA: TGTGCCAGCAGGGGGAGCTCCTACAATGAGCAGTTCTTC; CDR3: CASRGSSYNEQFF
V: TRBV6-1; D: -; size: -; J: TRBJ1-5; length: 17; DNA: TGTGCCAGCAGTGGGATCTGGGCAGGGCTGAGCAATCAGCCCCAGCATTTT; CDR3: CASSGIWAGLSNQPQHF
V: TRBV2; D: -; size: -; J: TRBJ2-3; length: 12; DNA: TGTGCCAGCAGCGCCTGGGGGGATACGCAGTATTTT; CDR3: CASSAWGDTQYF
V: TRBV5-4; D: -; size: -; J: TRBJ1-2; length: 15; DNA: TGTGCCAGCAGCCCGGTGGGGAATTCTAACTATGGCTACACCTTC; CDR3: CASSPVGNSNYGYTF